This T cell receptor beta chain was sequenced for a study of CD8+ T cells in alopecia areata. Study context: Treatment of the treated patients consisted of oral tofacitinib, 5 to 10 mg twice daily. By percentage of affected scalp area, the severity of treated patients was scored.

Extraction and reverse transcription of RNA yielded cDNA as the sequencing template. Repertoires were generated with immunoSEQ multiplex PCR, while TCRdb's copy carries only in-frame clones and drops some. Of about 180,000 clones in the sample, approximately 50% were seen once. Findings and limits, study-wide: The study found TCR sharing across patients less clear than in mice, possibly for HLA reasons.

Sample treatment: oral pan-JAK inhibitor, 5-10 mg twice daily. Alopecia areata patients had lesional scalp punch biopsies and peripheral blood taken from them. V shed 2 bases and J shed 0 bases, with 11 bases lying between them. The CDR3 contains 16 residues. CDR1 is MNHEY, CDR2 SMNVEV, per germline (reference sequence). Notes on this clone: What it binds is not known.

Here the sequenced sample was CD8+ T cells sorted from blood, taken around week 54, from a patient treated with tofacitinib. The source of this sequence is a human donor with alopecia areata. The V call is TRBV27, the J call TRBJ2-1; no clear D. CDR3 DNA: TGTGCCAGCAGTTTAACCGCCCTGAGCTCCTACAATGAGCAGTTCTTC. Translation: CASSLTALSSYNEQFF.